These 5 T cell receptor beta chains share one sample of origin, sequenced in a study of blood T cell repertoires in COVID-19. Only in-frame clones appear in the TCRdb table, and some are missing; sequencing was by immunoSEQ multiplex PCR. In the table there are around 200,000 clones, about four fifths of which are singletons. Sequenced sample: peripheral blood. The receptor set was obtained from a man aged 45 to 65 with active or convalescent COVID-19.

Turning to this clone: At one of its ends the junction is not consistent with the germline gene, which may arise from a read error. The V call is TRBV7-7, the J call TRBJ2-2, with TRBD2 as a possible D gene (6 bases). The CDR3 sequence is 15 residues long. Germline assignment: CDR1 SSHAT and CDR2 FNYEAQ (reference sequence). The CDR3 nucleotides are TGTGCTAGCAGCTTAGGAGGCGGGACCACCGGGGAGCTGTTTTTT. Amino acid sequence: CASSLGGGTTGELFF.

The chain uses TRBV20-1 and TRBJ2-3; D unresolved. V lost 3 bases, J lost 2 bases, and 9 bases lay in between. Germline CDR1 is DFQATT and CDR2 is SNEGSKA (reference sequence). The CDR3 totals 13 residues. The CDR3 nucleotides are TGCAGTGCTAGTTTGCCAGACACAGATACGCAGTATTTT. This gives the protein CSASLPDTDTQYF.

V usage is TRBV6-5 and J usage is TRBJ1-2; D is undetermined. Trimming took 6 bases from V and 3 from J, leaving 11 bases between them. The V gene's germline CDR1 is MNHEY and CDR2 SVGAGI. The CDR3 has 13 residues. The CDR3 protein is CASSPTTYYGYTF. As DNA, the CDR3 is TGTGCCAGCAGCCCGACAACCTACTATGGCTACACCTTC.

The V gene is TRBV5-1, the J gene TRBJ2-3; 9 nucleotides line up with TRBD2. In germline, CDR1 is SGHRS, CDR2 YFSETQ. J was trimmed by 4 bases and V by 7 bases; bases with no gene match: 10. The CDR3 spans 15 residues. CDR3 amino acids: CASREAGGLSDTQYF. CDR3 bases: TGCGCCAGCCGAGAAGCGGGAGGTTTGTCAGATACGCAGTATTTT.

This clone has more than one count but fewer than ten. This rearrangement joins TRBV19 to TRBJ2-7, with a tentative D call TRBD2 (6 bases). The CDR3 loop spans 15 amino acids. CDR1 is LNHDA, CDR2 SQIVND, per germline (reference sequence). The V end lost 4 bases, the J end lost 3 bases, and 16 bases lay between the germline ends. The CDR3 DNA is TGTGCCAGTAGTACCGGAGGGGACCAATACTACGAGCAGTACTTC. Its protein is CASSTGGDQYYEQYF.